The rows below give T cell receptor beta chains drawn from one sample of a study of blood T cells in healthy people across ages. TCRdb passed the 5' RACE reads through MiXCR, listing each CDR3 protein once. The sample lists around 2 million distinct CDR3 sequences, 30% to 40% occurring once. Sequencing was carried out using blood. Receptors originate from a human donor in good health. Both conserved end residues are part of each CDR3. A D gene is named only where the DNA matches it firmly. Not all rows give a size; the values are once, few, many and, for expanded clones, a class.

d_gene,v_gene,j_gene,abundance,CDR3aa,CDR3nt
.,TRBV12-3/TRBV12-4,TRBJ1-1,.,CASSFGSFLAAFF,TGTGCCAGCAGTTTCGGATCTTTCCTTGCAGCTTTCTTT
.,TRBV30,TRBJ2-1,.,CAWRQYNEQFF,TGTGCCTGGAGGCAGTACAATGAGCAGTTCTTC
.,TRBV2,TRBJ2-3,.,CASSEELASDTQYF,TGTGCCAGCAGTGAAGAGCTAGCGTCAGATACGCAGTATTTT
.,TRBV6-5,TRBJ2-7,few,CASSYDEGRVEQYF,TGTGCCAGCAGTTATGATGAGGGGCGCGTCGAGCAGTACTTC
.,TRBV4-1,TRBJ1-1,.,CASSPRTPMNTEAFF,TGCGCCAGCAGCCCAAGGACACCCATGAACACTGAAGCTTTCTTT
TRBD1,TRBV9,TRBJ1-2,few,CASSVDPDSSRTGGDGYTF,TGTGCCAGCAGCGTAGACCCCGATTCTTCGAGGACAGGGGGGGATGGCTACACCTTC
.,TRBV28,TRBJ2-1,.,CASLGVYEQFF,TGTGCCAGTTTAGGGGTCTATGAGCAGTTCTTC
TRBD2,TRBV20-1,TRBJ2-3,.,CSASEAGTSGGRKPTDTQYF,TGCAGTGCTAGTGAGGCCGGGACTAGCGGGGGCCGGAAGCCCACAGATACGCAGTATTTT
TRBD1,TRBV24-1,TRBJ2-1,.,CATSDPSRDRAMIGQFF,TGTGCCACCAGTGACCCCTCCCGGGACAGGGCCATGATCGGGCAGTTCTTC
TRBD1,TRBV7-9,TRBJ1-5,.,CASQQSTGLVRQPQHF,TGTGCCAGCCAACAATCGACAGGGTTGGTAAGACAGCCCCAGCATTTT
TRBD1,TRBV28,TRBJ2-6,.,CASRPMGQSGANVLTF,TGTGCCAGCAGACCTATGGGACAGTCTGGGGCCAACGTCCTGACTTTC
TRBD2,TRBV19,TRBJ2-3,few,CASSIGLAESTDTQYF,TGTGCCAGTAGTATAGGGCTAGCGGAATCCACAGATACGCAGTATTTT
.,TRBV5-1,TRBJ2-5,.,CASSLVPGYSETQYF,TGCGCCAGCAGCTTAGTCCCCGGGTATAGCGAGACCCAGTACTTC
.,TRBV28,TRBJ2-5,.,CASSPLRQTFQETQYF,TGTGCCAGCAGTCCCCTTAGACAGACTTTCCAAGAGACCCAGTACTTC
.,TRBV10-3,TRBJ1-2,.,CAISGPRTEYGYTF,TGTGCCATCAGTGGCCCTCGGACAGAATATGGCTACACCTTC
.,TRBV6-2/TRBV6-3,TRBJ1-5,few,CASRIRQGNQPQHF,TGTGCCAGCAGGATTAGACAGGGCAATCAGCCCCAGCATTTT
.,TRBV10-3,TRBJ2-7,few,CAMGQVGYEQYF,TGTGCCATGGGGCAGGTCGGGTACGAGCAGTACTTC
.,TRBV7-6,TRBJ2-5,.,CASSLAGSFRETQYF,TGTGCCAGCAGCTTAGCCGGGTCTTTTCGAGAGACCCAGTACTTC
TRBD1,TRBV28,TRBJ2-7,few,CASTSDRLMKNEQYF,TGTGCCAGCACCTCGGACAGGCTGATGAAGAACGAGCAGTACTTC
.,TRBV29-1,TRBJ2-5,few,CSVEKGQETQYF,TGCAGCGTTGAGAAGGGCCAAGAGACCCAGTACTTC
TRBD2,TRBV3-1,TRBJ2-3,.,CASSEEGLAGGMQYF,TGTGCCAGCAGCGAGGAGGGACTAGCGGGGGGAATGCAGTATTTT
TRBD2,TRBV4-3,TRBJ2-7,.,CASSQDRSGSSYEQYF,TGCGCCAGCAGCCAAGATCGAAGCGGGAGCTCCTACGAGCAGTACTTC